Included here is one TCR beta chain sequence, with context. CDR1 GTSNPN and CDR2 SVGIG come from the germline V gene (reference sequence). The CDR3 has 16 amino acids. The ends lost 4 bases at V and 3 bases at J; junction bases unmatched: 12. The method was immunoSEQ multiplex PCR; TCRdb's version includes in-frame clones alone and lacks a portion of them. The data show around 76,000 clones, around four fifths seen once. The data were taken from a study of OX40 agonist ivuxolimab in advanced cancers. Sequencing was performed on CD4+ or CD8+ T cells sorted from blood, taken in a trial of the OX40 agonist ivuxolimab. The gene calls are TRBV30 and TRBJ2-3, with TRBD2 matching over 8 bases. The receptor comes from an adult with an advanced solid tumor such as melanoma, head and neck, liver or kidney cancer. The CDR3 sequence: CAWNVWVAGRTDTQYF. The CDR3 nucleotides are TGTGCCTGGAATGTGTGGGTAGCGGGAAGGACAGATACGCAGTATTTT.